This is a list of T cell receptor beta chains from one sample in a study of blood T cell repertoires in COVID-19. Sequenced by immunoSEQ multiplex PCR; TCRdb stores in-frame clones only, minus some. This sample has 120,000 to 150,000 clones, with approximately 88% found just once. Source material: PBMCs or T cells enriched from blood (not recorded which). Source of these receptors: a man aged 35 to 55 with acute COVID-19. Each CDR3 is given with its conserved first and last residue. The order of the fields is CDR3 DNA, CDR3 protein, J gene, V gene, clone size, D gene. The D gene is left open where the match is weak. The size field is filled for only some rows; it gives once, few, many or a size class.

CDR3nt: TGTGCCAGCAGTCCTACCCCAGACAGGGGAGGGACTGAAGCTTTCTTT
CDR3aa: CASSPTPDRGGTEAFF
j_gene: TRBJ1-1
v_gene: TRBV28
abundance: once
d_gene: TRBD1

CDR3nt: TGTGCCAGCAGTCCACGGACAGAGCGCCGTCAGCCCCAGCATTTT
CDR3aa: CASSPRTERRQPQHF
j_gene: TRBJ1-5
v_gene: TRBV27
abundance: many
d_gene: -

CDR3nt: TGCGCCAGCAGCTTAGCGGGGGGGAACAATGAGCAGTTCTTC
CDR3aa: CASSLAGGNNEQFF
j_gene: TRBJ2-1
v_gene: TRBV5-1
abundance: -
d_gene: TRBD2

CDR3nt: TGTACTGTTTCTGGGGCCTATAGCAATCAGCCCCAGCATTTT
CDR3aa: CTVSGAYSNQPQHF
j_gene: TRBJ1-5
v_gene: TRBV28
abundance: -
d_gene: -

CDR3nt: TGCGCCAGCAGGCCCACTGGACAAAATTCACCCCTCCACTTT
CDR3aa: CASRPTGQNSPLHF
j_gene: TRBJ1-6
v_gene: TRBV4-3
abundance: -
d_gene: -

CDR3nt: TGTGCCAGCAGTCCGCTACAGGGGGCTGGCACCGGGGAGCTGTTTTTT
CDR3aa: CASSPLQGAGTGELFF
j_gene: TRBJ2-2
v_gene: TRBV2
abundance: -
d_gene: TRBD1

CDR3nt: TGTGCCAGCAGACAGAACTACAATGAGCAGTTCTTC
CDR3aa: CASRQNYNEQFF
j_gene: TRBJ2-1
v_gene: TRBV25-1
abundance: -
d_gene: -

CDR3nt: TGTGCCAGTAACCAAGGACAGGAGGGAGAGACCCAGTACTTC
CDR3aa: CASNQGQEGETQYF
j_gene: TRBJ2-5
v_gene: TRBV19
abundance: -
d_gene: -

CDR3nt: TGTGCCAGCAGCGTAGCGGGTTGGAATGAGCAGTTCTTC
CDR3aa: CASSVAGWNEQFF
j_gene: TRBJ2-1
v_gene: TRBV9
abundance: -
d_gene: -

CDR3nt: TGTGCCAGTAGTCCAACTGGGCTCTCCTCCTACAATGAGCAGTTCTTC
CDR3aa: CASSPTGLSSYNEQFF
j_gene: TRBJ2-1
v_gene: TRBV19
abundance: once
d_gene: -

CDR3nt: TGTGCCAGCAGTTACTCCCCCGCGGGGATGAACACTGAAGCTTTCTTT
CDR3aa: CASSYSPAGMNTEAFF
j_gene: TRBJ1-1
v_gene: TRBV6-5
abundance: -
d_gene: -

CDR3nt: TGTGCCAGCAGCAATCTGGGGAGGGGGCAGTATTTT
CDR3aa: CASSNLGRGQYF
j_gene: TRBJ2-3
v_gene: TRBV6-2/TRBV6-3
abundance: -
d_gene: TRBD2

CDR3nt: TGTGCCAGCAGACCTCAACCGGGACAGGGAGACTATGGCTACACCTTC
CDR3aa: CASRPQPGQGDYGYTF
j_gene: TRBJ1-2
v_gene: TRBV3-1/TRBV3-2
abundance: -
d_gene: TRBD1

CDR3nt: TGTGCCACCAGTGATTCGGGACTACCTCCCGGGGAGCTGTTTTTT
CDR3aa: CATSDSGLPPGELFF
j_gene: TRBJ2-2
v_gene: TRBV24-1
abundance: -
d_gene: TRBD2

CDR3nt: TGCGCCAGCAGCCAAGAGACCAGCCGATGGAGCTATGGCTACACCTTC
CDR3aa: CASSQETSRWSYGYTF
j_gene: TRBJ1-2
v_gene: TRBV4-3
abundance: -
d_gene: -

CDR3nt: TGCGCCAGCAGCCAGTCGGCGAGCACTGGGGCACGTCGGACGCAGTATTTT
CDR3aa: CASSQSASTGARRTQYF
j_gene: TRBJ2-3
v_gene: TRBV4-3
abundance: -
d_gene: -

CDR3nt: TGTGCCAGCAGCCCCTCGCAGATCGGGGAGCTGTTTTTT
CDR3aa: CASSPSQIGELFF
j_gene: TRBJ2-2
v_gene: TRBV11-3
abundance: -
d_gene: -

CDR3nt: TGTGCCAGCAGTTTATCTGCGGGGGGGCAGTTCTTC
CDR3aa: CASSLSAGGQFF
j_gene: TRBJ2-1
v_gene: TRBV28
abundance: -
d_gene: TRBD2